This T cell receptor beta chain originates from a study of T cell changes during pregnancy in multiple sclerosis. This clone was recorded once. There are 16 residues in the CDR3. Looked up from germline, CDR1 is MNHEY and CDR2 is SMNVEV (reference sequence). Trimming took 2 bases from V and 3 from J; bases not matched to a gene: 6. Only in-frame clones appear in the TCRdb table, and some are missing; sequencing was by immunoSEQ multiplex PCR. The profile shows roughly 87,000 clones, roughly nine tenths of them singletons. This TCR was sampled from a female donor in good health, serving as a control in a pregnancy study. Some clones in this sample may be carry-over from other donors' samples. The sequenced sample was PBMCs, obtained in the first trimester of pregnancy. The genes are TRBV27 and TRBJ2-7, with 11 bases lining up with TRBD2. The CDR3 nucleotides are TGTGCCAGCAGTTTAGGTCTAGCGGGGGGAGGCTACGAGCAGTACTTC. It encodes CASSLGLAGGGYEQYF.